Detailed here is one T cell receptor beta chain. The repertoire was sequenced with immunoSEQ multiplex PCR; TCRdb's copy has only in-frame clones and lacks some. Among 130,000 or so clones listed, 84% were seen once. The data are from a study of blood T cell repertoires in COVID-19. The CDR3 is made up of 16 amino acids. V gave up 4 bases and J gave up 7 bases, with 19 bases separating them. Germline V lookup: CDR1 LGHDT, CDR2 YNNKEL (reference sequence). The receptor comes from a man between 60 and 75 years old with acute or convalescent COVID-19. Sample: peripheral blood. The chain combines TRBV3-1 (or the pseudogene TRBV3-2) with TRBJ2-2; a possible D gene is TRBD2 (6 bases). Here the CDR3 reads CASSLRGTGASGELFF. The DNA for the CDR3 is TGTGCCAGCAGCCTCCGAGGGACGGGAGCGAGCGGGGAGCTGTTTTTT.